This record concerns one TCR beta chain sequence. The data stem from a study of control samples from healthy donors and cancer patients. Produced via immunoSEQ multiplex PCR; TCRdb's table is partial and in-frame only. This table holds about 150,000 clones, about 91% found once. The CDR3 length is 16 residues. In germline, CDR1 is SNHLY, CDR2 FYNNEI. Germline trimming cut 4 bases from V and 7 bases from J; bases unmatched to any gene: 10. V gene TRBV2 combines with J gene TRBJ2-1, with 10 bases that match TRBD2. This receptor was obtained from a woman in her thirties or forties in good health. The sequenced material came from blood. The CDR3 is CASSGPGTSVENEQFF. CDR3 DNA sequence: TGTGCCAGCAGTGGACCAGGGACTAGCGTAGAGAATGAGCAGTTCTTC. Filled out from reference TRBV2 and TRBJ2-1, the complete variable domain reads EPEVTQTPSHQVTQMGQEVILRCVPISNHLYFYWYRQILGQKVEFLVSFYNNEISEKSEIFDDQFSVERPDGSNFTLKIRSTKLEDSAMYFCASSGPGTSVENEQFFGPGTRLTVL.